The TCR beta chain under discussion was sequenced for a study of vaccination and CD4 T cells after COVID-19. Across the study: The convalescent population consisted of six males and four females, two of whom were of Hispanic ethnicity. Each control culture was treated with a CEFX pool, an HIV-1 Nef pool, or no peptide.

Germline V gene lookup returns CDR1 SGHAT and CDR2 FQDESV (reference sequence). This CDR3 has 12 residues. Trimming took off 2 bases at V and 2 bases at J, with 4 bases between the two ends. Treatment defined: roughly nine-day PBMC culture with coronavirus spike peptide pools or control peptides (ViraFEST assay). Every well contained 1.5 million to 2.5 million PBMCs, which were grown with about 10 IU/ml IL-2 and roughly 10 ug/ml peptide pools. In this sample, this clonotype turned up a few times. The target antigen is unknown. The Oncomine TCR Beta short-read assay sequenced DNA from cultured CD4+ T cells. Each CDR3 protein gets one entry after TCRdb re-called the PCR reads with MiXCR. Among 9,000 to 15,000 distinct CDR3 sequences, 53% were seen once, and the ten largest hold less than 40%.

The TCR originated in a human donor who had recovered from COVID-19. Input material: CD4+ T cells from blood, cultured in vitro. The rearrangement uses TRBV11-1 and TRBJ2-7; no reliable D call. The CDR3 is CASSLNAYEQYF. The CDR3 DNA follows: TGTGCCAGCAGCTTAAATGCCTACGAGCAGTACTTC.